The 29 T cell receptor beta chains below all came from one sample that was sequenced in a study of molecular identifiers for immune sequencing clone quantification. A single record per CDR3 protein comes from TCRdb applying MiXCR to the PCR reads. Here the sample spans 460,000 or so distinct CDR3 sequences, around a fifth being singletons. The sequenced sample was naive CD8+ T cells from blood, with Jurkat cell RNA spiked in. Subset of the sample: FACS-sorted CD8+CD4-CCR7+CD45RA+ naive T cells. The receptors come from a human donor in good health. Some libraries in this study had Jurkat cell RNA spiked in.

The sample holds a few counts of this clonotype. J is TRBJ2-3 and V is TRBV7-3, with 9 bases fitting TRBD1. The CDR3 length is 18 residues. V lost 6 bases, J lost 4 bases, and 17 bases stayed unmatched. The V gene's germline CDR1 is SGHTA and CDR2 FQGTGA. Here the CDR3 DNA reads TGTGCCAGCAGTGAAGGCGTGACAGGGGGAGGGTTTTCAGATACGCAGTATTTT. This encodes CASSEGVTGGGFSDTQYF.

This clonotype was counted between two and nine times. The J gene is TRBJ2-2, the V gene TRBV20-1; possibly TRBD2 for D (6 bases). V was cut by 0 bases and J by 6 bases, with 8 bases left in between. This CDR3 region has 13 residues. The germline CDR1 and CDR2 sequences are DFQATT and SNEGSKA (reference sequence). The CDR3 spells CSARDTSPGELFF. The DNA of the CDR3 is TGCAGTGCTAGAGATACTAGCCCCGGGGAGCTGTTTTTT.

The chain links TRBV27 to TRBJ1-1; 9 bases are shared with TRBD1. CDR1 and CDR2 from the germline V gene are MNHEY and SMNVEV (reference sequence). The ends lost 8 bases at V and 4 bases at J; junction bases unmatched: 8. This CDR3 comprises 14 residues. CDR3 sequence: CASFHRGRGTEAFF. CDR3 sequence (DNA): TGTGCCAGCTTCCACAGGGGGCGCGGCACTGAAGCTTTCTTT.

The table lists this clonotype with many counts. V gene TRBV29-1 combines with J gene TRBJ2-7; TRBD1 matches 10 bases. V lost 6 bases, J lost 3 bases, and 5 bases stayed unmatched. CDR1 is SQVTM and CDR2 is ANQGSEA in the germline V gene. This CDR3 region has 13 residues. The CDR3 reads CSVRDRGSYEQYF. CDR3 sequence (DNA): TGCAGCGTCAGGGACAGGGGAAGCTACGAGCAGTACTTC.

This clonotype was counted many times. CDR3 amino acids: CASSQDRQGHTEAFF. The DNA of the CDR3 is TGCGCCAGCAGCCAAGATAGACAGGGCCACACTGAAGCTTTCTTT. The chain is built from TRBV4-3 and TRBJ1-1; TRBD1 matches at 7 bases. Trimming at V came to 0 bases and at J to 3 bases, leaving 4 bases not matched to a gene. The CDR3 has 15 amino acids. Germline V gene data show CDR1 as LGHNA and CDR2 as YSLEER.

Note on this clonotype: A much more abundant neighbour one base away suggests this may be a read error. The chain joins TRBV4-1 to TRBJ1-1; D ambiguous. This CDR3 spans 15 amino acids. The V gene's germline CDR1 is MGHRA and CDR2 YSYEKL. In DNA form, the CDR3 reads TGCGCCAGCGGCCAAGTCCGGGGTTTGAACACTGAAGCTTTCTTT. It encodes CASGQVRGLNTEAFF.

This clonotype has just a few counts. The chain has TRBV27 and TRBJ1-2, with unresolved D. This CDR3 comprises 15 residues. The germline CDR1 and CDR2 sequences are MNHEY and SMNVEV (reference sequence). V lost 5 bases to trimming and J lost 4 bases, with 17 bases between them. The CDR3 reads CASSPRDPLPYGYTF. In nucleotides, the CDR3 is TGTGCCAGCAGTCCCCGCGACCCTTTACCCTATGGCTACACCTTC.

Regarding this clonotype: Mismatch with germline at one junction end may stem from a read error. The chain joins TRBV20-1 to TRBJ2-7, with 15 bases matching TRBD2. The CDR3 covers 19 residues. Looked up from germline, CDR1 is DFQATT and CDR2 is SNEGSKA (reference sequence). This CDR3 reads CCARFRGLAGGSWNYEQYF. CDR3 DNA: TGCTGTGCTCGGTTTCGGGGACTAGCGGGAGGTTCCTGGAACTACGAGCAGTACTTC.

This clonotype has at least ten counts. V is TRBV4-1 and J is TRBJ1-2; TRBD1 agrees at 8 bases. The CDR3 sequence is 15 residues long. The germline V gene encodes CDR1 MGHRA and CDR2 YSYEKL. After removal of 1 base from V and 5 bases from J, the junction contained 6 bases not matched to a gene. The chain's CDR3 is CASSQAQGELYGYTF. The CDR3 DNA is TGCGCCAGCAGCCAAGCACAGGGGGAGTTGTATGGCTACACCTTC.

In this sample, this clonotype turned up a few times. CDR3: CARSHQGYLNTEAFF. CDR3 nucleotides: TGTGCCAGAAGCCACCAGGGGTACCTGAACACTGAAGCTTTCTTT. The rearrangement links TRBV5-3 to TRBJ1-1; perhaps TRBD1 as D (6 bases). TRBV5-3 belongs to the ORF category, with a function that is uncertain. CDR3 length: 15 residues. V was trimmed by 4 bases and J by 0 bases, leaving 13 bases between them.

At least ten counts were recorded for this clonotype. J is TRBJ2-1 and V is TRBV12-3 or TRBV12-4; no clear D gene. The ends were cut back, 3 bases at V and 0 bases at J, with 9 bases in the middle. This CDR3 contains 15 residues. Here the CDR3 DNA reads TGTGCCAGCAGTTTGGACCTCAGCTCCTACAATGAGCAGTTCTTC. It specifies CASSLDLSSYNEQFF.

This clonotype was seen a few times. This chain links TRBV19 with TRBJ1-5; D perhaps matches TRBD1 (6 bases). V was cut by 4 bases and J by 7 bases, with 17 bases left in between. CDR1 and CDR2 from the germline V gene are LNHDA and SQIVND (reference sequence). CDR3 length: 15 amino acids. CDR3 nucleotides: TGTGCCAGTAGTACAGGCCAGGGGTTACGGCAGCCCCAGCATTTT. Translation gives CASSTGQGLRQPQHF.

This clonotype has a handful of counts. Compared with germline, one end of the junction differs, possibly owing to a read error. This sequence joins TRBV27 and TRBJ2-3; D is unresolved. The V gene's germline CDR1 is MNHEY and CDR2 SMNVEV (reference sequence). CDR3 length equals 11 residues. Here the CDR3 DNA reads TGTGCCAGCGGTTTAGGAGATACGCAGTATTTT. It encodes CASGLGDTQYF.

Ten or more counts support this clonotype. V is TRBV4-3 and J is TRBJ2-7, with a tentative D call TRBD2 (6 bases). The CDR3 extends over 15 amino acids. V was cut by 4 bases and J by 1 base, with 14 bases left in between. Germline CDR1 LGHNA, CDR2 YSLEER. CDR3 residues: CASSPTGDVSYEQYF. The CDR3 coding sequence is TGCGCCAGCAGCCCCACGGGGGACGTTTCCTACGAGCAGTACTTC.

On this clonotype itself: With a much larger clone just one base away, this may be a read error. The rearrangement links TRBV7-9 to TRBJ1-1; 8 bases are a match to TRBD1. The germline V gene has CDR1 SEHNR and CDR2 FQNEAQ (reference sequence). Trimming at V came to 5 bases and at J to 5 bases, leaving 10 bases not matched to a gene. The CDR3 totals 15 residues. The CDR3 region has the DNA TGTGCCAGCAGCCCCCGACAGGGGTTGTTAACTGAAGCTTTCTTT. This codes for CASSPRQGLLTEAFF. The entire variable domain, with the rest obtained from reference TRBV7-9 and TRBJ1-1, is as follows: DTGVSQNPRHKITKRGQNVTFRCDPISEHNRLYWYRQTLGQGPEFLTYFQNEAQLEKSRLLSDRFSAERPKGSFSTLEIQRTEQGDSAMYLCASSPRQGLLTEAFFGQGTRLTVV.

Notes on this clonotype: This may be a read error: a much more frequent sequence differs by one nucleotide. This sequence joins TRBV18 and TRBJ2-5, with D possibly being TRBD2 (5 bases). The CDR3 extends over 11 amino acids. V shed 3 bases and J shed 9 bases, with 8 bases lying between them. CDR1 and CDR2 (germline): KGHSH, LQKENI. The CDR3 region has the DNA TGTGCCAGCTCACCGGCGGAGGCCCAGTACTTC. Translated: CASSPAEAQYF. Filled out from reference TRBV18 and TRBJ2-5, the complete variable domain reads NAGVMQNPRHLVRRRGQEARLRCSPMKGHSHVYWYRQLPEEGLKFMVYLQKENIIDESGMPKERFSAEFPKEGPSILRIQQVVRGDSAAYFCASSPAEAQYFGPGTRLLVL.

This chain links TRBV12-3 or TRBV12-4 with TRBJ2-7; D uncertain. This CDR3 has 14 residues. The V and J ends lost 3 bases and 3 bases respectively, with 12 bases between them. CDR3 sequence: CASSFRGSGYEQYF. DNA for the CDR3: TGTGCCAGCAGTTTTCGTGGGTCCGGCTACGAGCAGTACTTC.

This clonotype was recorded many times. The chain uses TRBV30 and TRBJ2-2; 9 bases agree with TRBD1. The CDR3 sequence is 16 residues long. The trim removed 0 bases at V and 3 bases at J, leaving 5 bases unmatched. Germline CDR1 is GTSNPN and CDR2 is SVGIG (reference sequence). The CDR3 coding sequence is TGTGCCTGGAGTGTGTGGACAGGGGACTACACCGGGGAGCTGTTTTTT. It is translated as CAWSVWTGDYTGELFF.

The sample holds many counts of this clonotype. The chain recombines TRBV27 with TRBJ2-7, with 9 bases identical to TRBD1. Germline values: CDR1 MNHEY, CDR2 SMNVEV (reference sequence). The junction had 6 bases not matched to a gene; V was cut back by 5 bases and J by 7 bases. CDR3 size: 13 residues. As DNA, the CDR3 is TGTGCCAGCAGTCCCGTGACAGGGGGAGAGCAGTACTTC. Its translation: CASSPVTGGEQYF.

In this sample, this clonotype turned up many times. This chain joins TRBV5-4 and TRBJ2-7, with a possible D match to TRBD2 (6 bases). Germline V gives CDR1 SGHNT, CDR2 YYREEE (reference sequence). Trimming pared 1 base from V and 4 bases from J, leaving 12 bases between. The CDR3 runs 14 residues. CDR3 DNA: TGTGCCAGCAGCTTGTCCGGGAGCGAATACGAGCAGTACTTC. This sequence encodes CASSLSGSEYEQYF.

Worth noting for this clonotype: Being one base from a much bigger clone, this may be a read error. V is TRBV28 and J is TRBJ2-6, with D maybe TRBD2 (6 bases). Trimming took off 8 bases at V and 0 bases at J, with 23 bases between the two ends. This CDR3 has 19 residues. Per germline, CDR1 MDHEN and CDR2 SYDVKM. CDR3 in DNA: TGTGCCAGCGGGTTAGCACTAGCCGCAGGGAGCTCTGGGGCCAACGTCCTGACTTTC. It codes for CASGLALAAGSSGANVLTF.

This clonotype was counted ten times or more. The chain has TRBV30 and TRBJ2-3, with TRBD2 matching 10 bases. CDR3 size: 15 residues. Germline trimming cut 2 bases from V and 6 bases from J; bases unmatched to any gene: 8. Per germline, CDR1 GTSNPN and CDR2 SVGIG (reference sequence). The CDR3 sequence is CAWSRTAGGLDTQYF. In DNA, the CDR3 is TGTGCCTGGAGTCGAACAGCGGGGGGGCTGGATACGCAGTATTTT.

This clonotype has only a few counts. One base away lies a much larger clone, so this may be a sequencing read error. The gene calls are TRBV5-1 and TRBJ2-5; possibly TRBD1 or TRBD2 for D (5 bases each). Trimming cost V 4 bases and J 4 bases, with 23 bases left between them. The CDR3 extends over 17 amino acids. Germline CDR1 is SGHRS and CDR2 is YFSETQ. CDR3 residues: CASSPYPGAEVGETQYF. CDR3 coding DNA: TGCGCCAGCAGCCCCTACCCCGGGGCAGAGGTTGGAGAGACCCAGTACTTC.

The rearrangement joins TRBV4-1 to TRBJ1-1, with D unresolved. CDR3 length: 14 residues. Germline V lookup: CDR1 MGHRA, CDR2 YSYEKL. V was pared by 4 bases and J by 1 base, with 10 bases between. CDR3 amino acids: CASSPQLGNTEAFF. In DNA, the CDR3 is TGCGCCAGCAGCCCACAATTGGGGAACACTGAAGCTTTCTTT.

This rearrangement joins TRBV5-4 to TRBJ1-1; perhaps TRBD1 as D (5 bases). CDR3 length: 16 amino acids. Trimming removed 0 bases at V and 3 bases at J, with 15 bases between. Germline CDR1 reads SGHNT; CDR2 reads YYREEE (reference sequence). CDR3: CASSLDRPGVDTEAFF. In DNA, the CDR3 is TGTGCCAGCAGCTTGGACAGGCCGGGGGTGGACACTGAAGCTTTCTTT.

This clonotype has ten or more counts. The rearrangement joins TRBV4-3 to TRBJ2-1; the match to TRBD2 covers 8 bases. CDR3 length: 16 residues. V was pared by 4 bases and J by 3 bases, with 8 bases of the junction left unmatched. Germline loops: CDR1 LGHNA, CDR2 YSLEER. The CDR3 loop is CASSPTTSAYYNEQFF. CDR3 nucleotide sequence: TGCGCCAGCAGCCCGACGACTAGCGCCTACTACAATGAGCAGTTCTTC.

The chain carries TRBV20-1 and TRBJ2-7; TRBD2 matches at 7 bases. V shed 0 bases and J 2 bases; nucleotides not matched to a gene: 7. In germline, CDR1 is DFQATT, CDR2 SNEGSKA (reference sequence). There are 15 residues in the CDR3. DNA of the CDR3: TGCAGTGCTAGAGATCTGGGGGAGGGGCCCTACGAGCAGTACTTC. It encodes CSARDLGEGPYEQYF.

This clonotype was counted between two and nine times. The rearrangement uses TRBV12-3 or TRBV12-4 and TRBJ1-2, with D perhaps TRBD1 (5 bases). This CDR3 contains 13 residues. V shed 4 bases and J shed 8 bases, with 14 bases lying between them. This chain's CDR3 is CASSSQGTGGYTF. CDR3 bases: TGTGCCAGCAGTTCCCAGGGTACGGGGGGCTACACCTTC.

The rearrangement uses TRBV27 and TRBJ1-1, with 9 bases lining up with TRBD1. V was clipped by 6 bases and J by 2 bases; unmatched bases: 7. Germline V lookup: CDR1 MNHEY, CDR2 SMNVEV (reference sequence). There are 15 residues in the CDR3. The CDR3 region has the DNA TGTGCCAGCAGGTCCGGGACAGGGTTTAACACTGAAGCTTTCTTT. Amino acids: CASRSGTGFNTEAFF.